This T cell receptor beta chain was identified during a study of blood T cell repertoires in COVID-19. Study-level background: Whether acute or convalescent, the COVID-19 samples came from the United States, Italy and Spain.

Measured with immunoSEQ multiplex PCR; TCRdb has only the in-frame clones, and not every one. The data hold more than 200,000 clones, with approximately 80% observed a single time. Before being deemed recovered, Cohort 3 donors had two negative PCRs, clearance, or symptom resolution. The CDR3 length is 13 residues. Trimming left V 4 bases short and J 10 bases short, with 14 bases between. CDR1 and CDR2 from the germline V gene are KGHSH and LQKENI. The receptor was derived from a man aged 60 to 75 who had recovered from COVID-19. V gene TRBV18 combines with J gene TRBJ2-1; TRBD2 is a possible D gene (6 bases). Sequencing was performed on PBMCs or T cells enriched from blood (not recorded which). CDR3 in DNA: TGTGCCAGCTCACTGGACTACCTGAACGAGCAGTTCTTC. Its translation: CASSLDYLNEQFF.